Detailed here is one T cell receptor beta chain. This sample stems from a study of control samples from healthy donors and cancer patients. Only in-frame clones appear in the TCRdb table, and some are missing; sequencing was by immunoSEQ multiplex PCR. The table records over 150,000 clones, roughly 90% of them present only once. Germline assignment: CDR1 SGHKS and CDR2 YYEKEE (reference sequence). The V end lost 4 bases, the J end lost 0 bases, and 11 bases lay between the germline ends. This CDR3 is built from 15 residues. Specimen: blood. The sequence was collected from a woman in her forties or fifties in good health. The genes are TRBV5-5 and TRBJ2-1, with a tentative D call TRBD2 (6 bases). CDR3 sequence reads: CASSLDGSSYNEQFF. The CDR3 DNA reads TGTGCCAGCAGCCTCGACGGGAGCTCCTACAATGAGCAGTTCTTC.